Below, one T cell receptor beta chain is given with its context. Antigen specificity is unknown. This sample was included in a study of cytomegalovirus exposure and HLA in healthy donors. At the level of the study: Drawn from HLA-typed donors, tens of millions of unique TCRs were held in an early data release.

In the PCR, 60 Vbeta and 13 Jbeta primers were used. Here immunoSEQ multiplex PCR was the method, and the copy in TCRdb shows in-frame clones only, minus some. In the table there are over 200,000 clones, about three quarters of which are singletons. Findings and caveats of the study: In a later analysis, HLA-associated beta chains showed higher expansion and lower generation probabilities than comparable chains. In an earlier analysis, in approximately 630 donors, most V segments appeared productive either ~90% or ~30% of the time. Donors were assumed by presence/absence analyses to have roughly uniform sequencing depth.

Germline V lookup: CDR1 SGHKS, CDR2 YYEKEE (reference sequence). V gave up 4 bases and J gave up 5 bases, with 24 bases separating them. The CDR3 is made up of 17 amino acids. Source material: PBMCs. This TCR derives from a woman in her fifties or sixties in good health and CMV-seropositive. The chain employs TRBV5-5 and TRBJ1-2, with a possible D match to TRBD1 (5 bases). The CDR3 sequence: CASSAADGANLVYGYTF. The CDR3 DNA reads TGTGCCAGCAGCGCGGCGGATGGGGCCAATCTAGTGTATGGCTACACCTTC.